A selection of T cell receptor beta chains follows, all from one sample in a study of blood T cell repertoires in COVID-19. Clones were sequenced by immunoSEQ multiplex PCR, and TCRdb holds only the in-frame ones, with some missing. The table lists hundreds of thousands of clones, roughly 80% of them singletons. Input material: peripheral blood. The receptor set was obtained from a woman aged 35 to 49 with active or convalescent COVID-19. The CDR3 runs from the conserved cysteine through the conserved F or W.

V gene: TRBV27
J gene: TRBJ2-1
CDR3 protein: CASSLSNGAAGYAPLSSYNEQFF

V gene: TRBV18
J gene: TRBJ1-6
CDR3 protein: CASSDRANNSPLHF

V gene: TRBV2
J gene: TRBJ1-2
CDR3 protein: CASSEGGGYGYTF

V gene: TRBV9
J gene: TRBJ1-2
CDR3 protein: CASSVAQAAGYGYTF

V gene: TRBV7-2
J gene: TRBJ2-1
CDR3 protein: CASSLTGTRRGGEQFF

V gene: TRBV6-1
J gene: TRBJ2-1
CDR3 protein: CASSDRSLTSGGAYNEQFF

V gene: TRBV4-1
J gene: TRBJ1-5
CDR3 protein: CASSRPGQKVPQHF

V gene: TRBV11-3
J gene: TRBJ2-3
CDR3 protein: CASSLDGGGNTDTQYF

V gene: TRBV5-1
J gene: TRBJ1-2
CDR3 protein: CASSSNRGEGYTF

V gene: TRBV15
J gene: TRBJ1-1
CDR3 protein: CATSRAGGTEAFF

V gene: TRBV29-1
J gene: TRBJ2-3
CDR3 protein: CSVGSGRDTQYF

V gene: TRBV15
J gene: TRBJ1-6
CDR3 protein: CATSSQYRTGNSPLHF

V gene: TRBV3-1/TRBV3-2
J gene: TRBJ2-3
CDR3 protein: CASSPQERSRRDTQYF

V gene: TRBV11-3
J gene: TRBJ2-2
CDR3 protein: CASSSQAGVYTGELFF

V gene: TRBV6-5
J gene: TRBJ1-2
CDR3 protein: CASTMIPEGGYGYTF

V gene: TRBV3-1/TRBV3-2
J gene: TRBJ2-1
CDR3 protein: CASSQDPGGDEQFF

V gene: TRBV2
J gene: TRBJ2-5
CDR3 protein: CASSVLGTQYF

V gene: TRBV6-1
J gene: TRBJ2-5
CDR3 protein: CASSENSQETQYF

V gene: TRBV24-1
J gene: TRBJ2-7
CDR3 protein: CATSDLPGLEQYF

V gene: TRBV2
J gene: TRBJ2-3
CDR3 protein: CASSEGRGDTQYF

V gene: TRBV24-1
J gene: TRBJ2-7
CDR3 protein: CATSVGGYEQYF

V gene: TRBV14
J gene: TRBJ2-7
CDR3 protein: CASSQEVTGAWYEQYF

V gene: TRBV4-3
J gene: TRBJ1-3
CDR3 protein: CASSQDQQGLDTIYF

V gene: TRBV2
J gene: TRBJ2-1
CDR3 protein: CASSASGSRNEQFF

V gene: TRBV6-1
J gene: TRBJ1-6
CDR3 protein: CASSVGTRKSSYNSPLHF

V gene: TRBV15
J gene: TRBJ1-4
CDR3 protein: CATSSQKGESILFF

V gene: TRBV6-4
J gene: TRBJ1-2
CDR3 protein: CASSDPPLTGEGPAYGYTF

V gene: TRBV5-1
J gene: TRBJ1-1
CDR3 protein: CASSLITGNTEAFF

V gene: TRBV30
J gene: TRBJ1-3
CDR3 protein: CAWRMQGSGNTIYF

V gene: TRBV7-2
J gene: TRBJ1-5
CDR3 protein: CASSFSGNQPQHF

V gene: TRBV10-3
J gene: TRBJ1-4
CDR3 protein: CAVKGEGNEKLFF

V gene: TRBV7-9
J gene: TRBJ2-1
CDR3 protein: CASSLQIIQGEKFF

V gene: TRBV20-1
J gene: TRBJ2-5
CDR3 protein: CSASVVAGGYRAQYF

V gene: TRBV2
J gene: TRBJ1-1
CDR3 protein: CANMMTENTEAFF

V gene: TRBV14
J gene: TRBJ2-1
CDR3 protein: CASSGRGYEQFF

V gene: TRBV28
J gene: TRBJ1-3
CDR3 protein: CASSLGQGGNTIYF

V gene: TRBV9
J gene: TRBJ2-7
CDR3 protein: CASSVAQAGYEQYF

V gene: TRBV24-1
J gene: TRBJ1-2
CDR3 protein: CATSDFSGKDHYGYTF

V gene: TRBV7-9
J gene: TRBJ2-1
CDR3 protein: CASSFESSYNEQFF

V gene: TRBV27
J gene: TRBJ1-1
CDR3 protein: CASSFWSPTGATLEAFF

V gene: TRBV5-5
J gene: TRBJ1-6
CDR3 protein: CASTLRTGNNSPLHF

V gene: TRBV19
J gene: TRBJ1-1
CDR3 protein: CASSGVGGTEAFF

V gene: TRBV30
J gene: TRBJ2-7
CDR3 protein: CAWSVPTRQAYEQYF

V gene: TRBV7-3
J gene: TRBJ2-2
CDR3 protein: CASSQGGRAEGGELFF

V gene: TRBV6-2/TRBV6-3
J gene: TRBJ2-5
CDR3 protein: CASSYPRRLAGETQYF

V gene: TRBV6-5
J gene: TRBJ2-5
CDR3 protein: CASSSTGGPGETQYF

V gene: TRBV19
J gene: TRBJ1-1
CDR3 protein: CASSLLGTDRGNTEAFF

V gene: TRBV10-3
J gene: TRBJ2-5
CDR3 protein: CAISDPSLRGLAGETQYF

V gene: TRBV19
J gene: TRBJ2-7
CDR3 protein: CASSKGTGYEQYF

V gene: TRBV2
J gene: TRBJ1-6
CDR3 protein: CASSAQGSRGSPLHF

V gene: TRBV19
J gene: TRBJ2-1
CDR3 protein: CATWAEGSYNEQFF

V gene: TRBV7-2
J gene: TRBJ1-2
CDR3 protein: CASNRQAADGYTF

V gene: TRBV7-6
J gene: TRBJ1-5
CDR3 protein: CASSLDDRQYSNQPQHF

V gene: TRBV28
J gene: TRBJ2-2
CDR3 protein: CASSPGDRRSGELFF

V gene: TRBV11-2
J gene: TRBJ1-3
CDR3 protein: CASSLRTGLNTIYF

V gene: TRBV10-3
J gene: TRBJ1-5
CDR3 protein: CAISGGPGDSNQPQHF